Below are 8 T cell receptor beta chains sequenced from a single sample in a study of kidney transplant recipient with SARS-CoV-2 infection (dated by TCRdb to about 2021). For sequencing, an Illumina MiSeq was employed. TCRdb reprocessing: public reads trimmed at Q25 with fastp, clones called with MiXCR, in-frame beta chains kept. When rows share a CDR3 protein, they turn into one entry using the most common DNA and genes. Counted in this sample were under 300,000 distinct CDR3 sequences; 29% of them appeared once. The ten largest make up about 7% of the sample. Explained via the paper, the time point label denotes: pre-pandemic baseline sample and day 111 after first positive SARS-CoV-2 test. Here the sequenced sample was a blood sample, taken at baseline and on day 111 from a kidney transplant recipient. These receptors were obtained from a male patient between 25 and 39 years old who had COVID-19 and was a kidney transplant recipient. It is possible that, after a transplant, some T cells come from the graft donor.

This clonotype has ten or more counts. The rearrangement joins TRBV10-2 to TRBJ1-2; no clear D. The germline gives CDR1 WSHSY, CDR2 SAAADI. V was clipped by 4 bases and J by 4 bases, with 22 bases between them. The CDR3 has 17 amino acids. CDR3 residues: CASSAQLTSRKTYGYTF. CDR3 DNA sequence: TGCGCCAGCAGTGCACAGCTCACTTCTAGAAAGACCTATGGCTACACCTTC.

This clonotype was found a few times. CDR3 nucleotides: TGTGCCAGCAGTCCAGGGAGGTCCGATACGCAGTATTTT. This sequence encodes CASSPGRSDTQYF. The V gene is TRBV6-5, the J gene TRBJ2-3; tentatively, D is TRBD2 (6 bases). Trimming stripped 5 bases from V and 6 bases from J, with 12 bases between. CDR1 is MNHEY, CDR2 SVGAGI, per germline. The CDR3 covers 13 residues.

This clonotype was seen at least ten times. This chain links TRBV6-5 with TRBJ1-2; no clear D. Germline V gives CDR1 MNHEY, CDR2 SVGAGI. Between the trimmed V and J ends, which lost 5 bases and 2 bases, there was a span of 12 bases. This CDR3 has 14 residues. Here the CDR3 DNA reads TGTGCCAGCAGTCTCTTTGGGGAGAACTATGGCTACACCTTC. Its translation is CASSLFGENYGYTF.

As to this clonotype: A much larger clone sits a single nucleotide away, making a read error possible. V usage is TRBV7-2 and J usage is TRBJ2-1, with 14 bases identical to TRBD2. Germline V gene sequence: CDR1 SGHTA, CDR2 FQGNSA. V lost 5 bases, J lost 9 bases, and 9 bases stayed unmatched. The CDR3 runs to 16 residues. In DNA form, the CDR3 reads TGTGCCAGCAGCCTCTGGCTAGGACTAGCGGGGGGTGAGCAGTTCTTC. It encodes CASSLWLGLAGGEQFF.

This clonotype was detected only a few times. With a much larger clone just one base away, this may be a read error. V usage is TRBV10-3 and J usage is TRBJ1-2, with D possibly being TRBD1 (5 bases). The germline CDR1 and CDR2 sequences are ENHRY and SYGVKD. CDR3 length: 13 amino acids. The DNA of the CDR3 is TGTGCCGTCAGCCGCGGGACGGACTATGGCTACACCTTC. Protein sequence: CAVSRGTDYGYTF.

Worth noting for this clonotype: Given a much more abundant clone one base away, this may be a read error. Here the CDR3 omits its conserved ending phenylalanine or tryptophan, so a read error is the likely source. V usage is TRBV20-1 and J usage is TRBJ2-3; 7 bases are shared with TRBD2. V shed 5 bases and J 2 bases; nucleotides not matched to a gene: 10. CDR1 and CDR2 (germline): DFQATT, SNEGSKA (reference sequence). The CDR3 has 15 amino acids. This CDR3 reads CSAGGWGGLTDTQYL. The CDR3 DNA reads as TGCAGTGCTGGGGGATGGGGAGGGCTCACAGATACGCAGTATTTA.

This clonotype was found many times. The chain has TRBV5-4 and TRBJ2-7, with D uncertain. The CDR3 is 13 residues long. The V and J ends lost 1 base and 3 bases respectively, with 8 bases between them. Looked up from germline, CDR1 is SGHNT and CDR2 is YYREEE (reference sequence). CDR3 in amino acids: CASSLLASYEQYF. CDR3 coding DNA: TGTGCCAGCAGCTTGTTAGCTAGCTACGAGCAGTACTTC.

As to this clonotype: This clone may be a read error of a much larger clone one base away. This chain uses TRBV27 with TRBJ2-5; a weak D match, TRBD2 (6 bases). Germline assignment: CDR1 MNHEY and CDR2 SMNVEV (reference sequence). This CDR3 is 14 amino acids long. Deletions cut 5 bases from V and 4 bases from J, with 14 bases between. The CDR3 region is CASSARTGAETQYF. The CDR3 bases are TGTGCCAGCAGTGCCAGGACGGGAGCAGAGACCCAGTACTTC.